Listed below are T cell receptor beta chains from one sample, sequenced in a study of blood T cell repertoires in COVID-19. The data were produced by immunoSEQ multiplex PCR, yet TCRdb's version contains in-frame clones alone and is incomplete. The table lists under 200,000 clones, 70% to 90% of them singletons. The sequenced sample consisted of peripheral blood. These receptors were taken from a woman older than 75 with acute or convalescent COVID-19. Both conserved end residues are part of each CDR3. The order of the fields is clone size, J gene, D gene, V gene, CDR3 DNA, CDR3 protein. A D gene is named only where the DNA matches it firmly. Clone size appears in some rows only: once, few, many, or a class for an expanded clone.

>-|TRBJ2-7|-|TRBV5-5
TGTGCCAGCAGCTTGGGTGGGAGTTTCTCCTACGAGCAGTACTTC
CASSLGGSFSYEQYF
>-|TRBJ2-3|TRBD2|TRBV27
TGTGCCAGCAGTTTGGGACTAGCGGGCCCGGCTAGCACAGATACGCAGTATTTT
CASSLGLAGPASTDTQYF
>-|TRBJ2-3|-|TRBV7-2
TGTGCCAGCAGCTCTAGGACATTTTTTGTAGATACGCAGTATTTT
CASSSRTFFVDTQYF
>once|TRBJ2-5|-|TRBV3-1/TRBV3-2
TGTGCCAGCAGCCATCAGGGTGGGGAGACCCAGTACTTC
CASSHQGGETQYF
>few|TRBJ1-2|-|TRBV28
TGTGCCAGCAGTGGTCAGGCGCGATATGGCTACACCTTC
CASSGQARYGYTF
>-|TRBJ2-5|TRBD2|TRBV5-1
TGCGCCAGCAGCTTGGCCGGCGGGGGGCATCGGGAGACCCAGTACTTC
CASSLAGGGHRETQYF
>-|TRBJ2-2|TRBD2|TRBV7-2
TGTGCCAGCAGCTTAGCCGGGACTAGCGGGACCGGGGAGCTGTTTTTT
CASSLAGTSGTGELFF
>-|TRBJ2-7|TRBD2|TRBV14
TGTGCCAGCAGCCAAGAACCGGGACTAGTATCCGAGCAGTACTTC
CASSQEPGLVSEQYF
>-|TRBJ1-3|-|TRBV7-6
TGTGCCAGCAGCCCCCCTGACATGGTCACCATATATTTT
CASSPPDMVTIYF
>-|TRBJ1-3|TRBD1|TRBV5-1
TGCGCCAGCAGCTCCGGGACAGGGGAAAGCTCCATATATTTT
CASSSGTGESSIYF
>-|TRBJ2-5|TRBD2|TRBV28
TGTGCCAGCAAGGAAGCGGGGACCCAAGAGACCCAGTACTTC
CASKEAGTQETQYF
>-|TRBJ1-1|-|TRBV6-2/TRBV6-3
TGTGCCAGCAGTATGGACAGTTTAAACACTGAAGCTTTCTTT
CASSMDSLNTEAFF
>-|TRBJ2-1|TRBD2|TRBV7-2
TGTGCCAGCAGCAGGCTTGGACTAGCGGTCTACAATGAGCAGTTCTTC
CASSRLGLAVYNEQFF
>-|TRBJ2-7|-|TRBV7-2
TGTGCCAGCACCACCTGGGGACTGGGACAGCAGTACTTC
CASTTWGLGQQYF
>-|TRBJ1-2|-|TRBV19
TGTGCCAGTAACTCCGTGTGGGAGGGGAACTATGGCTACACCTTC
CASNSVWEGNYGYTF
>few|TRBJ2-1|TRBD1|TRBV9
TGTGCCAGCAGCATGGGACAGGGATACCCGGATAGCTCCTACAATGAGCAGTTCTTC
CASSMGQGYPDSSYNEQFF
>-|TRBJ1-5|-|TRBV6-2/TRBV6-3
TGTGCCAGCAGTTACTCGACAAGTAATCAGCCCCAGCATTTT
CASSYSTSNQPQHF
>-|TRBJ1-1|-|TRBV6-2/TRBV6-3
TGTGCCAGCAGTCCGAGCCGGGCGAACTTTTGGAGGAGCACTGAAGCTTTCTTT
CASSPSRANFWRSTEAFF
>-|TRBJ1-2|-|TRBV18
TGTGCCAGCTCACCTATTTGGACATTCGATGGCTACACCTTC
CASSPIWTFDGYTF
>-|TRBJ1-4|-|TRBV9
TGTGCCAGCAGCGTATCAGGAATTGGTGAAAAACTGTTTTTT
CASSVSGIGEKLFF
>-|TRBJ1-2|-|TRBV28
TGTGCCAGCAGTTTAAATGAGCGTTCGGTTTGGCGCTACACCTTC
CASSLNERSVWRYTF